Below, one T cell receptor beta chain is given with its context. The antigen is undetermined. V shed 2 bases and J shed 4 bases, with 5 bases lying between them. Germline V gene sequence: CDR1 SEHNR, CDR2 FQNEAQ (reference sequence). The CDR3 has 12 amino acids. The source of the sample is a study of T cell responses to AZD1222 COVID-19 vaccine. Notes on the study in general: There were mostly white British donors and more females than males, and clonal diversity was possibly underestimated. When two AZD1222 doses had been given, Spike-specific TCR breadth and depth rose. Regions left unmutated in variants are reportedly the target of nearly half of spike-specific TCRs.

Assay: immunoSEQ multiplex PCR; the TCRdb copy retains only in-frame clones and omits some. Altogether roughly 150,000 clones are present, 70% to 90% being singletons, with the ten largest covering around 8.6%. V usage is TRBV7-9 and J usage is TRBJ1-2; D not resolved. This sequence originates from an adult in good health. Material: peripheral blood, obtained on day 0 of AZD1222 vaccination. The CDR3 region is CASSLSGYGYTF. The CDR3 nucleotides are TGTGCCAGCAGCTTATCAGGCTATGGCTACACCTTC.